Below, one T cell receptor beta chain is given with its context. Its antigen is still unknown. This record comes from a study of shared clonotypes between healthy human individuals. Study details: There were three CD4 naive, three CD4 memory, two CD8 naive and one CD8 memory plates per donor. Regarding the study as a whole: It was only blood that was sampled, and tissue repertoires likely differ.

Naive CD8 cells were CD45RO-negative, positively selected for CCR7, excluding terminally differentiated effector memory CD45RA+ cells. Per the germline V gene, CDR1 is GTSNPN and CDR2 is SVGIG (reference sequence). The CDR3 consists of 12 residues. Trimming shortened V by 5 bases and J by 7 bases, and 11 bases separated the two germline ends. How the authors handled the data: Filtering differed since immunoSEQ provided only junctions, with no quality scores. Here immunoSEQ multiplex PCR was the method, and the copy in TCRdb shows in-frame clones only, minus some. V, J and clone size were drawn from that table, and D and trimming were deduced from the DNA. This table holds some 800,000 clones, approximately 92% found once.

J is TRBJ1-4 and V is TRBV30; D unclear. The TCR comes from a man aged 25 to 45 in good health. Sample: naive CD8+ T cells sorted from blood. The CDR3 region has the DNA TGTGCCTGGCGGACGGTTGGTGAAAAACTGTTTTTT. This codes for CAWRTVGEKLFF.